Included here is one T cell receptor beta chain sequence, with context. Its antigen is currently unknown. This record comes from a study of PD-1 blockade in classical Hodgkin lymphoma. This sample's time point: cycle 4 day 1 (C4D1), after about 6 weeks of nivolumab. Every patient relapsed after autologous stem cell transplantation, and brentuximab vedotin exposure varied. Profiled with immunoSEQ multiplex PCR; TCRdb holds only in-frame clones, not every one. The sample records roughly 17,000 clones, 83% being singletons. Study-wide points: Relative to healthy donors, newly diagnosed patients reportedly had lower baseline TCR diversity, which was reported as lower still in relapsed/refractory patients. Undefined causes, possibly disease activity or prior therapy, underlie the repertoire differences.

CDR1 SGHRS and CDR2 YFSETQ come from the germline V gene. The CDR3 runs to 14 residues. Trimming stripped 7 bases from V and 4 bases from J, with 17 bases between. This chain connects TRBV5-1 to TRBJ1-1; maybe TRBD1 (6 bases). The clonotype was recovered from a human donor with classical Hodgkin lymphoma. The sequencing here drew on peripheral blood mononuclear cells (PBMCs), taken before the fourth cycle of nivolumab. For the CDR3, the DNA is TGCGCCAGCCTTCCTCAGACAGGTAGCACTGAAGCTTTCTTT. Its protein product is CASLPQTGSTEAFF. The full variable domain, with the rest looked up from reference TRBV5-1 and TRBJ1-1, is KAGVTQTPRYLIKTRGQQVTLSCSPISGHRSVSWYQQTPGQGLQFLFEYFSETQRNKGNFPGRFSGRQFSNSRSEMNVSTLELGDSALYLCASLPQTGSTEAFFGQGTRLTVV.